The clone carrying this TCR beta chain was recorded once. Antigen unknown. The record originates from a study of T cells in Graves' hyperthyroidism and ophthalmopathy. Study results and caveats: Researchers report that a 13 V-J model separated ophthalmopathy from stable hyperthyroidism. Appearing also in blood were most of the thyroid clonotypes expanded above 0.001.

Amplified regions were TCR beta CDR3 sequences from RNA transcripts. HTBI primers were the set used in a first-round RT-PCR of the TCR CDR3. TCRdb re-derived calls from the multiplex PCR reads in MiXCR, one entry per CDR3 protein. Of 94,000 or so distinct CDR3 sequences in the sample, around 50% were seen once. The definition of stable Graves' hyperthyroidism was no ophthalmopathy progression within 18 months. The diagnoses drew upon clinical symptoms, serum thyroxine and TRAb, thyroid ultrasound and orbital computed tomography. This CDR3 has 16 residues. V shed 5 bases, J shed 2 bases, and the junction held 8 bases outside the gene matches. Per the germline V gene, CDR1 is SGHNT and CDR2 is YYREEE (reference sequence).

Sequencing was done on a sample of blood. The TCR originated in a woman between 40 and 55 years old with Graves' hyperthyroidism. This chain uses TRBV5-4 with TRBJ2-3; 10 bases agree with TRBD2. CDR3 residues: CASSSRTSGSTDTQYF. CDR3 DNA sequence: TGTGCCAGCAGTTCCCGGACTAGCGGCTCCACAGATACGCAGTATTTT. The whole variable domain, filled in from reference TRBV5-4 and TRBJ2-3, reads ETGVTQSPTHLIKTRGQQVTLRCSSQSGHNTVSWYQQALGQGPQFIFQYYREEENGRGNFPPRFSGLQFPNYSSELNVNALELDDSALYLCASSSRTSGSTDTQYFGPGTRLTVL.